The 24 T cell receptor beta chains given below trace back to one sample, sequenced in a study of OX40 agonist ivuxolimab in advanced cancers. The assay was immunoSEQ multiplex PCR, and TCRdb's table has in-frame clones only and misses some. The sample has 45,000 to 50,000 clones, about 89% seen once. The source was CD4+ or CD8+ T cells sorted from blood, collected in a trial of the OX40 agonist ivuxolimab. The receptors shown here come from an adult with an advanced solid tumor such as melanoma, head and neck, liver or kidney cancer.

The V and J genes are TRBV19 and TRBJ1-6; TRBD1 is a possible D gene (5 bases). Germline V gene data show CDR1 as LNHDA and CDR2 as SQIVND (reference sequence). V was trimmed by 2 bases and J by 8 bases, leaving 13 bases between them. The CDR3 has 15 residues. The CDR3 reads CASSISERGYSPLHF. In DNA, the CDR3 is TGTGCCAGTAGTATATCCGAACGGGGCTATTCACCCCTCCACTTT.

The chain employs TRBV7-6 and TRBJ1-5; D gene unclear. This CDR3 contains 13 residues. The V end was cut by 1 base, the J end by 3 bases, with 4 bases between. The germline V gene encodes CDR1 SGHVS and CDR2 FNYEAQ. The CDR3 region is CASSLGHNQPQHF. DNA of the CDR3: TGTGCCAGCAGCTTAGGACACAATCAGCCCCAGCATTTT.

The genes are TRBV5-1 and TRBJ2-1, with D perhaps matching TRBD1 (5 bases). CDR1 is SGHRS, CDR2 YFSETQ, per germline. With 2 bases removed from V and 8 bases from J, the gap between germline ends came to 17 bases. This CDR3 is built from 15 residues. CDR3: CASSLGVFRRDEQFF. DNA of the CDR3: TGCGCCAGCAGCTTAGGGGTTTTTCGTCGGGATGAGCAGTTCTTC.

The V and J genes are TRBV10-1 and TRBJ2-3; D is ambiguous. There are 12 residues in the CDR3. The germline V gene has CDR1 WNHNN and CDR2 SYGVQD (reference sequence). Trimming cost V 4 bases and J 4 bases, with 6 bases left between them. In DNA, the CDR3 is TGCGCCAGCAGTGCTAACCCAGATACGCAGTATTTT. It codes for CASSANPDTQYF.

V is TRBV19 and J is TRBJ2-2, with D unresolved. The CDR3 contains 13 residues. Trimming stripped 3 bases from V and 5 bases from J, with 7 bases between. Germline CDR1 is LNHDA and CDR2 is SQIVND (reference sequence). The CDR3 nucleotides are TGTGCCAGTAGTATCCTCCAGACCGGGGAGCTGTTTTTT. Encoded protein: CASSILQTGELFF.

The chain joins TRBV6-5 to TRBJ2-1; 7 bases align to TRBD1. V dropped 5 bases and J dropped 0; count of bases not matched to a gene: 1. This CDR3 comprises 14 residues. Germline V gene data show CDR1 as MNHEY and CDR2 as SVGAGI. CDR3 DNA sequence: TGTGCCAGCAGTCACAGGGGCTCCTACAATGAGCAGTTCTTC. As protein: CASSHRGSYNEQFF.

The chain is built from TRBV5-1 and TRBJ2-3, with D perhaps TRBD2 (5 bases). CDR1 and CDR2 (germline): SGHRS, YFSETQ. The V gene lost 0 bases and the J gene lost 3 bases, with 8 bases spanning the gap. The CDR3 totals 14 residues. CDR3 loop: CASSLGGLTDTQYF. DNA for the CDR3: TGCGCCAGCAGCTTGGGCGGACTTACAGATACGCAGTATTTT.

This sequence joins TRBV7-6 and TRBJ2-7; D may be TRBD2 (7 bases). Between the trimmed V and J ends, which lost 1 base and 0 bases, there was a span of 13 bases. From germline, CDR1 is SGHVS and CDR2 FNYEAQ. The CDR3 runs 16 residues. CDR3 loop: CASSLVGGASSYEQYF. DNA for the CDR3: TGTGCCAGCAGCTTAGTGGGGGGGGCAAGCTCCTACGAGCAGTACTTC. The full variable domain, its missing parts supplied by reference TRBV7-6 and TRBJ2-7, is GAGVSQSPRYKVTKRGQDVALRCDPISGHVSLYWYRQALGQGPEFLTYFNYEAQQDKSGLPNDRFSAERPEGSISTLTIQRTEQRDSAMYRCASSLVGGASSYEQYFGPGTRLTVT.

The chain employs TRBV27 and TRBJ2-1; D call uncertain. V lost 8 bases and J lost 0, with 11 bases in between. CDR3 size: 14 residues. Germline CDR1 reads MNHEY; CDR2 reads SMNVEV (reference sequence). CDR3 sequence (DNA): TGTGCCAGCCGCCGGCCCAGCTCCTACAATGAGCAGTTCTTC. Its translation: CASRRPSSYNEQFF.

The chain uses TRBV6-6 and TRBJ2-5; D is perhaps TRBD1 or TRBD2 (5 bases each). The J call could be wrong; TRBJ2-7 is a better fit for the DNA end. The CDR3 spans 14 residues. Germline CDR1 and CDR2: MNHNY and SVGAGI (reference sequence). This CDR3 is CASMPGPGRYEQYF. The CDR3 DNA follows: TGTGCCAGCATGCCAGGGCCGGGAAGATACGAGCAGTACTTC.

The DNA of the CDR3 is TGTGCCAGCAGTTTAGCACAGGGTTATCAGCCCCAGCATTTT. Protein product: CASSLAQGYQPQHF. The chain is built from TRBV27 and TRBJ1-5; D possibly corresponds to TRBD1 (6 bases). The V and J ends lost 2 bases and 5 bases respectively, with 10 bases between them. The germline V gene encodes CDR1 MNHEY and CDR2 SMNVEV (reference sequence). CDR3 length: 14 residues.

The V call is TRBV6-6, the J call TRBJ1-5; D is unresolved. Trimming took off 2 bases at V and 7 bases at J, with 12 bases between the two ends. CDR3 length equals 14 residues. Germline assignment: CDR1 MNHNY and CDR2 SVGAGI (reference sequence). The CDR3 loop reads CASSYVGMGQPQHF. CDR3 DNA sequence: TGTGCCAGCAGTTACGTGGGAATGGGACAGCCCCAGCATTTT.

The chain uses TRBV11-2 and TRBJ2-7; TRBD1 matches at 10 bases. V trimming: 5 bases; J trimming: 5 bases; junction bases outside the gene matches: 6. The V gene's germline CDR1 is SGHAT and CDR2 FQNNGV. The CDR3 extends over 14 amino acids. The DNA of the CDR3 is TGTGCCAGCAGCCCGACAGGGGGCTGGAACGAGCAGTACTTC. Its protein product is CASSPTGGWNEQYF.

The V gene is TRBV6-4, the J gene TRBJ1-1; 8 bases fit TRBD1. CDR1 MRHNA and CDR2 SNTAGT come from the germline V gene. The junction had 3 bases not matched to a gene; V was cut back by 6 bases and J by 0 bases. CDR3 length: 14 amino acids. CDR3 protein: CASRRTGLNTEAFF. The DNA for the CDR3 is TGTGCCAGCAGGCGGACAGGGTTGAACACTGAAGCTTTCTTT.

The rearrangement joins TRBV30 to TRBJ2-7; D call uncertain. CDR3 length: 13 residues. Germline V gene sequence: CDR1 GTSNPN, CDR2 SVGIG (reference sequence). The ends were cut back, 0 bases at V and 1 base at J, with 7 bases in the middle. CDR3 protein: CAWSVLRSYEQYF. CDR3 DNA: TGTGCCTGGAGTGTACTACGGTCCTACGAGCAGTACTTC.

CDR3 sequence: CARSLGQGGYTF. The CDR3 DNA reads TGTGCCAGAAGCTTGGGGCAGGGTGGCTACACCTTC. V gene TRBV5-3 combines with J gene TRBJ1-2; D is possibly TRBD1 (5 bases). TRBV5-3 is sorted into the ORF group, with uncertain function. V lost 0 bases and J lost 7, with 7 bases in between. The CDR3 covers 12 residues.

The genes are TRBV6-5 and TRBJ2-7, with a weak D call TRBD2 (6 bases). The CDR3 spans 12 residues. Germline V lookup: CDR1 MNHEY, CDR2 SVGAGI. V lost 2 bases and J 6 bases, leaving 8 bases between the germline ends. This CDR3 is CASSYGTLEQYF. In nucleotides, the CDR3 is TGTGCCAGCAGTTACGGGACTCTCGAGCAGTACTTC.

V usage is TRBV6-5 and J usage is TRBJ2-5; D is perhaps TRBD1 or TRBD2 (5 bases each). V was shortened by 2 bases and J by 4 bases, with 14 bases between the two germline ends. This CDR3 is 15 amino acids long. CDR1 is MNHEY and CDR2 is SVGAGI in the germline V gene. CDR3 in amino acids: CASSYLRSGGETQYF. The CDR3 DNA follows: TGTGCCAGCAGTTACCTCCGAAGTGGGGGAGAGACCCAGTACTTC.

The V gene is TRBV29-1, the J gene TRBJ1-1, with D possibly matching TRBD1 (5 bases). Germline assignment: CDR1 SQVTM and CDR2 ANQGSEA. CDR3 size: 15 residues. The germline V and J ends were trimmed by 4 bases and 0 bases, with 15 bases remaining between them. CDR3 protein: CSVAGGRRMNTEAFF. DNA of the CDR3: TGCAGCGTTGCCGGGGGACGCCGAATGAACACTGAAGCTTTCTTT.

The rearrangement links TRBV5-8 to TRBJ2-5; TRBD1 might be the D (5 bases). Deletions cut 2 bases from V and 0 bases from J, with 11 bases between. The germline V gene encodes CDR1 SGHTS and CDR2 YDEGEE. This CDR3 contains 15 residues. As DNA, the CDR3 is TGTGCCAGCAGCTTCAATACAGGCAACCAAGAGACCCAGTACTTC. Translation gives CASSFNTGNQETQYF.

The rearrangement joins TRBV9 to TRBJ1-3; D remains ambiguous. V lost 3 bases and J lost 0, with 10 bases in between. Germline assignment: CDR1 SGDLS and CDR2 YYNGEE. This CDR3 contains 15 residues. CDR3 sequence reads: CASSDFSSSGNTIYF. For the CDR3, the DNA is TGTGCCAGCAGCGATTTCTCGAGCTCTGGAAACACCATATATTTT.

CDR3 bases: TGTGCCAGCAGCTTCCAGCGGGGGGGCGTCGGGGAGCTGTTTTTT. Its protein product is CASSFQRGGVGELFF. The chain uses TRBV7-6 and TRBJ2-2; 10 nucleotides line up with TRBD2. There are 15 residues in the CDR3. Trimming at V came to 3 bases and at J to 7 bases, leaving 5 bases not matched to a gene. Germline V gives CDR1 SGHVS, CDR2 FNYEAQ.

The chain combines TRBV6-6 with TRBJ2-1, with 10 bases aligning to TRBD2. Germline V CDR1 and CDR2: MNHNY, SVGAGI (reference sequence). The CDR3 contains 15 residues. With V trimmed by 4 bases and J by 4 bases, 4 bases remained unmatched. CDR3 protein: CASSSGTSAYNEQFF. CDR3 DNA sequence: TGTGCCAGCAGTTCGGGGACTAGCGCATACAATGAGCAGTTCTTC.

This chain connects TRBV5-4 to TRBJ2-5, with a weak D call TRBD2 (5 bases). The CDR3 runs to 15 residues. CDR1 is SGHNT, CDR2 YYREEE, per germline (reference sequence). V lost 3 bases, J lost 5 bases, and 17 bases lay in between. The CDR3 sequence is CASSSEGGPRETQYF. The CDR3 region has the DNA TGTGCCAGCAGCTCTGAGGGTGGGCCCAGGGAGACCCAGTACTTC.